These T cell receptor beta chains were read from a single sample in a study of blood T cell repertoires in COVID-19. The method was immunoSEQ multiplex PCR; TCRdb's version includes in-frame clones alone and lacks a portion of them. This table holds roughly 220,000 clones, roughly 84% found once. Sequenced sample: PBMCs or T cells enriched from blood (not recorded which). The receptor set was obtained from a woman aged 40 to 49 who had recovered from COVID-19. The CDR3 runs from the conserved cysteine through the conserved F or W. D genes are given only for firm matches. Clone size is given for some rows only: seen once, a few or many times, or a class if the clone is expanded.

j_call | d_call | v_call | clone_size | cdr3_nt | cdr3_aa
TRBJ2-1 | TRBD2 | TRBV27 | - | TGTGCCAGCAGATCCGGGACTAACAATGAGCAGTTCTTC | CASRSGTNNEQFF
TRBJ1-2 | - | TRBV10-3 | - | TGTGCCATCAGTGAGTTAAGAGAAGGGGGAGCAGGCTATGGCTACACCTTC | CAISELREGGAGYGYTF
TRBJ1-1 | TRBD1 | TRBV28 | - | TGTGCCAGCGAAGATTACGACAGGGTTAGCCGGAACACTGAAGCTTTCTTT | CASEDYDRVSRNTEAFF
TRBJ1-2 | TRBD1 | TRBV20-1 | - | TGCAGTGCCAGGGACAGGGAGGACTACACCTTC | CSARDREDYTF
TRBJ2-4 | TRBD1 | TRBV4-1 | - | TGCGCCAGCAGCCCGGGACAGGGGGGTAAAAGGATAGCCAAAAACATTCAGTACTTC | CASSPGQGGKRIAKNIQYF
TRBJ2-3 | TRBD2 | TRBV19 | - | TGTGCCAGTAGTCCCAGACTAGCGGGGGTAGATACGCAGTATTTT | CASSPRLAGVDTQYF
TRBJ1-1 | TRBD1 | TRBV28 | - | TGTGCCAGCATCGGGACAGGGGGCACTGAAGCTTTCTTT | CASIGTGGTEAFF
TRBJ2-5 | - | TRBV19 | few | TGTGCCAGTAGTCCGGAGGGCCGAGAGACCCAGTACTTC | CASSPEGRETQYF
TRBJ2-2 | - | TRBV6-1 | - | TGTGCCAGCAGTGTCTTGACAGGCCGCAACACCGGGGAGCTGTTTTTT | CASSVLTGRNTGELFF
TRBJ2-5 | TRBD2 | TRBV7-9 | - | TGTGCCAGCAGCCAACGCGGGAGCGGGATCGCGGAGACCCAGTACTTC | CASSQRGSGIAETQYF
TRBJ2-3 | - | TRBV19 | - | TGTGCCAGTAGTTTCTCCGCCTTTGGGGGGACAGATACGCAGTATTTT | CASSFSAFGGTDTQYF
TRBJ1-2 | - | TRBV2 | - | TGTGCCAGCAGTGGACGACAGGCCAACTATGGCTACACCTTC | CASSGRQANYGYTF
TRBJ2-2 | TRBD1 | TRBV7-3 | few | TGTGCCAGCAGTAGGACAGGGGACACCGGGGAGCTGTTTTTT | CASSRTGDTGELFF
TRBJ2-2 | TRBD2 | TRBV7-9 | - | TGTGCCAGCAGCTTAGGGAGCGGGGAAAACACCGGGGAGCTGTTTTTT | CASSLGSGENTGELFF
TRBJ1-2 | - | TRBV7-2 | - | TGTGCCAGCACCTTCTGGACAGACCCTAACTATGGCTACACCTTC | CASTFWTDPNYGYTF
TRBJ2-7 | - | TRBV10-2 | - | TGCGCCAGCTCCCCCCTAGGTACCGCGAGCTCCTACGAGCAGTACTTC | CASSPLGTASSYEQYF
TRBJ2-1 | TRBD2 | TRBV3-1/TRBV3-2 | - | TGTGCCAGCAAACAATCGCGGGAGATCGGGGGCAATGAGCAGTTCTTC | CASKQSREIGGNEQFF
TRBJ1-1 | - | TRBV14 | - | TGTGCCAGCAGCCTTCCGGGGAGGGGTGAAGCTTTCTTT | CASSLPGRGEAFF
TRBJ2-7 | TRBD1 | TRBV7-8 | - | TGTGCCAGCAGCTTAGCCTTTACAGGGGCCTACGAGCAGTACTTC | CASSLAFTGAYEQYF
TRBJ2-5 | - | TRBV6-5 | once | TGTGCCAGCAGTTATAGGGGGGAGACCCAGTACTTC | CASSYRGETQYF
TRBJ1-2 | TRBD1 | TRBV30 | - | TGTGCCTGGAGTCAGGGACAGGAGGAGGGAGGCTACACCTTC | CAWSQGQEEGGYTF
TRBJ1-4 | TRBD1 | TRBV6-5 | - | TGTGCCAGCAGCCCAGGGGGCGCACAGGAAAAACTGTTTTTT | CASSPGGAQEKLFF
TRBJ2-7 | - | TRBV28 | - | TGTGCCAGCAGTTTCCCACTAACTCGAACCCTTTCCTACGAGCAGTACTTC | CASSFPLTRTLSYEQYF
TRBJ2-1 | TRBD2 | TRBV7-2 | - | TGTGCCAGCAGCTTAGGGACTAGTTTTGGTGGGCAGTTCTTC | CASSLGTSFGGQFF
TRBJ2-2 | - | TRBV9 | - | TGTGCCAGCGCGGAGGGCGATCACACCGGGGAGCTGTTTTTT | CASAEGDHTGELFF
TRBJ1-3 | TRBD1 | TRBV9 | - | TGTGCCAGCAGCGTAGACAGGGGGTCTGGAAACACCATATATTTT | CASSVDRGSGNTIYF
TRBJ1-5 | TRBD1 | TRBV19 | - | TGTGCCAGTAGTCGGGACAGGGGCGACCAGCCCCAGCATTTT | CASSRDRGDQPQHF
TRBJ2-3 | TRBD2 | TRBV6-2/TRBV6-3 | - | TGTGCCAGCAGTTACTTAGCGGGACCCTACACAGATACGCAGTATTTT | CASSYLAGPYTDTQYF
TRBJ2-3 | TRBD2 | TRBV7-2 | - | TGTGCCAGCAGCTCCCCGGACCGCGGGAGGAGAGATACGCAGTATTTT | CASSSPDRGRRDTQYF
TRBJ2-2 | TRBD2 | TRBV19 | - | TGTGCCAGTAGTAGCGGACTAGCGGGAGGTACCGGGGAGCTGTTTTTT | CASSSGLAGGTGELFF
TRBJ1-2 | TRBD1 | TRBV3-1/TRBV3-2 | - | TGTGCCAGCACCGGATCACAGGGGGCCTATGGCTACACCTTC | CASTGSQGAYGYTF
TRBJ2-1 | - | TRBV4-3 | - | TGCGCCAGCAGCCAAGGATCAGGGGCCCACAATGAGCAGTTCTTC | CASSQGSGAHNEQFF
TRBJ2-1 | - | TRBV6-5 | - | TGTGCCAGCTCTAGGGGAACAGAACATGAGCAGTTCTTC | CASSRGTEHEQFF
TRBJ2-1 | - | TRBV9 | - | TGTGCCAGCAGCGCCGCGGGACCAGCATACAATGAGCAGTTCTTC | CASSAAGPAYNEQFF